The 7 T cell receptor beta chains below all came from one sample that was sequenced in a study of regulatory T cells in long-lasting Graves disease. Indicated time point: newly diagnosed GD, antithyroid drugs for less than 3 months. PBMCs were the source of the RNA used for TCR sequencing. In building TCR beta libraries, iRepertoire HTBI primers were used together with Arm-PCR of CDR3 regions. TCRdb re-called the multiplex PCR reads through MiXCR, storing one row per CDR3 protein. Of 400,000 to 500,000 distinct CDR3 sequences listed, 15% to 20% are singletons. The sample was also reused in another study, on T cells in Graves' hyperthyroidism and ophthalmopathy.

The material was peripheral blood mononuclear cells (PBMCs), obtained at new diagnosis, from a patient treated with antithyroid drugs. The receptors shown here come from a woman aged 18 to 35 with Graves disease.

There are a few counts of this clonotype. The chain recombines TRBV29-1 with TRBJ1-1; a possible D gene is TRBD1 (6 bases). The CDR3 is made up of 12 amino acids. The germline V gene has CDR1 SQVTM and CDR2 ANQGSEA. V was trimmed by 5 bases and J by 3 bases, leaving 10 bases between them. The CDR3 DNA reads TGCAGCGTTCCCGGACAGTACACTGAAGCTTTCTTT. Residues: CSVPGQYTEAFF.

This clonotype was recorded a few times. The chain recombines TRBV7-9 with TRBJ1-3, with 8 nucleotides matching TRBD1. Looked up from germline, CDR1 is SEHNR and CDR2 is FQNEAQ (reference sequence). V gave up 4 bases and J gave up 0 bases; unmatched junction bases: 5. The CDR3 has 16 amino acids. The CDR3 here is CASSYQTGASGNTIYF. In DNA form, the CDR3 reads TGTGCCAGCAGCTACCAGACAGGGGCCTCTGGAAACACCATATATTTT.

This chain's CDR3 is CASSLLLASYNEQFF. As DNA, the CDR3 is TGTGCCAGCAGCTTACTCCTAGCTAGCTACAATGAGCAGTTCTTC. The chain has TRBV11-2 and TRBJ2-1; D perhaps matches TRBD2 (5 bases). The germline V gene has CDR1 SGHAT and CDR2 FQNNGV. This CDR3 region has 15 residues. Trimming removed 2 bases at V and 3 bases at J, with 11 bases between.

Ten or more counts support this clonotype. The chain couples TRBV28 to TRBJ1-3; D not certain. Germline V CDR1 and CDR2: MDHEN, SYDVKM. V lost 8 bases and J 8 bases, leaving 7 bases between the germline ends. This CDR3 is 10 amino acids long. The CDR3 bases are TGTGCCAGCCGGAGGGACACCATATATTTT. Its translation is CASRRDTIYF. Filled out from reference TRBV28 and TRBJ1-3, the complete variable domain reads DVKVTQSSRYLVKRTGEKVFLECVQDMDHENMFWYRQDPGLGLRLIYFSYDVKMKEKGDIPEGYSVSREKKERFSLILESASTNQTSMYLCASRRDTIYFGEGSWLTVV.

A note on this clonotype: With a much larger clone just one base away, this may be a read error. The chain combines TRBV30 with TRBJ2-1; 13 nucleotides agree with TRBD2. This CDR3 region has 17 residues. The germline V gene encodes CDR1 GTSNPN and CDR2 SVGIG (reference sequence). CDR3: CAWRPPGLAGSYNEQSF. The CDR3 region has the DNA TGTGCCTGGAGGCCTCCGGGACTAGCGGGATCCTACAATGAGCAGTCCTTC.

V is TRBV2 and J is TRBJ2-1; 8 bases are shared with TRBD2. The CDR3 covers 18 residues. Germline V lookup: CDR1 SNHLY, CDR2 FYNNEI. Germline trimming cut 6 bases from V and 3 bases from J; bases unmatched to any gene: 16. This CDR3 is CASRSLYSGGDFYNEQFF. As DNA, the CDR3 is TGTGCCAGCAGGTCACTTTACTCGGGGGGGGACTTCTACAATGAGCAGTTCTTC.

This clonotype was recorded at least ten times. The chain links TRBV7-3 to TRBJ2-3, with 8 bases aligning to TRBD1. The CDR3 extends over 14 amino acids. Trimming removed 4 bases from V and 6 bases from J; junction bases left unmatched: 6. From germline, CDR1 is SGHTA and CDR2 FQGTGA. CDR3 region: CASSSRDRGDTQYF. CDR3 nucleotides: TGTGCCAGCAGCTCTCGCGACAGGGGCGATACGCAGTATTTT.